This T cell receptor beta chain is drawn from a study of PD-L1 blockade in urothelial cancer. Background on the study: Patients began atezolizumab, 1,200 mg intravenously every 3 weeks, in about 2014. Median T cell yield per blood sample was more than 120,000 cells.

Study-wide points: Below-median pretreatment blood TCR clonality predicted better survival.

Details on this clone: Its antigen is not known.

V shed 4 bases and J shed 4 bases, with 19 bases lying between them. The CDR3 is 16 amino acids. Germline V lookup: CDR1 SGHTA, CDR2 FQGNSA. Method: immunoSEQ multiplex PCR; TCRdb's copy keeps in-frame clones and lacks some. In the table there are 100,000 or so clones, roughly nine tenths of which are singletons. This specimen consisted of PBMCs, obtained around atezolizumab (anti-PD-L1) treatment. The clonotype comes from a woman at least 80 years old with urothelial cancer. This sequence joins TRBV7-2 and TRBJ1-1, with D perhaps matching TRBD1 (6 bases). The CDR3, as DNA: TGTGCCAGCAGCTCCGGACAGTCCCTCGGGGTCACTGAAGCTTTCTTT. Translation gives CASSSGQSLGVTEAFF.